The rows below give T cell receptor beta chains drawn from one sample of a study of Ad26.COV2.S vaccination and SARS-CoV-2 variants. Clones were read by immunoSEQ multiplex PCR, and TCRdb kept only the in-frame ones, dropping some. This repertoire shows 400,000 to 450,000 clones, 75% to 95% found once; its top ten account for 9% to 15%. Material: peripheral blood, obtained in a trial of Ad26.COV2.S vaccine versus placebo. The source is a person aged 18-60 years who received the Ad26.COV2.S COVID-19 vaccine or a placebo. CDR3s include the opening cysteine and the closing phenylalanine or tryptophan. D genes are given only for firm matches. Clone sizes are given selectively: once, few, many, or a class where the clone is expanded.

CDR3 protein	CDR3 DNA	D gene	CDR3 length	J gene	clone size	V gene
CSAPRETGELFF	TGCAGCGCCCCCCGAGAAACCGGGGAGCTGTTTTTT	NA	12	TRBJ2-2	NA	TRBV29-1
CASSYPQRDGPQYF	TGTGCCAGCAGTTACCCCCAGCGGGACGGGCCCCAGTACTTC	TRBD2	14	TRBJ2-5	NA	TRBV6-5
CASSRGLANEQFF	TGTGCCAGCAGCAGGGGATTAGCGAATGAGCAGTTCTTC	NA	13	TRBJ2-1	NA	TRBV12-3/TRBV12-4
CASSSSEPRNQPQHF	TGTGCCAGCAGTTCCTCGGAGCCGAGGAATCAGCCCCAGCATTTT	NA	15	TRBJ1-5	NA	TRBV27
CASSRTSGRVNTGELFF	TGTGCCAGTAGTAGGACTAGCGGGAGGGTTAACACCGGGGAGCTGTTTTTT	TRBD2	17	TRBJ2-2	NA	TRBV19
CAWKGLKQETQYF	TGTGCCTGGAAAGGGCTGAAACAAGAGACCCAGTACTTC	NA	13	TRBJ2-5	NA	TRBV30
CASSVAPGTRGGELFF	TGTGCCAGCAGCGTAGCGCCCGGGACCCGAGGCGGGGAGCTGTTTTTT	NA	16	TRBJ2-2	once	TRBV9
CASSLRQGDEKLFF	TGCGCCAGCAGCTTGAGGCAGGGGGATGAAAAACTGTTTTTT	TRBD1	14	TRBJ1-4	NA	TRBV5-1
CASSSGRYPEAFF	TGTGCCAGCTCATCTGGCAGGTACCCTGAAGCTTTCTTT	NA	13	TRBJ1-1	NA	TRBV18
CASSYSDRGTLHF	TGTGCCAGCAGTTACTCAGATAGGGGGACCCTCCACTTT	NA	13	TRBJ1-6	NA	TRBV6-6
CASSLRLEISYNSPLHF	TGTGCCAGCAGCCTGCGTCTAGAGATCTCCTATAATTCACCCCTCCACTTT	NA	17	TRBJ1-6	NA	TRBV3-1/TRBV3-2
CARARLIKIKNIQYF	TGTGCCCGGGCAAGGCTGATTAAGATCAAAAACATTCAGTACTTC	NA	15	TRBJ2-4	NA	TRBV7-2
CASSVALQGGAFF	TGTGCCAGCAGCGTAGCCTTACAGGGGGGCGCTTTCTTT	TRBD1	13	TRBJ1-1	NA	TRBV9
CATSVSGVGNEQFF	TGTGCCACCAGTGTGTCGGGAGTTGGGAATGAGCAGTTCTTC	NA	14	TRBJ2-1	NA	TRBV24-1
CASGGRYEQYF	TGTGCCAGCGGAGGGCGATACGAGCAGTACTTC	NA	11	TRBJ2-7	NA	TRBV6-5
CASSPPQGNTIYF	TGTGCCAGCTCACCACCTCAGGGAAACACCATATATTTT	NA	13	TRBJ1-3	few	TRBV18
CSAGGANVLTF	TGCAGTGCGGGCGGGGCCAACGTCCTGACTTTC	NA	11	TRBJ2-6	once	TRBV20-1
CASSLTRNYEQYF	TGTGCCAGCAGTTTGACAAGGAACTACGAGCAGTACTTC	NA	13	TRBJ2-7	NA	TRBV5-6
CASSFAPFLLAAKEAQYF	TGTGCCAGCAGCTTTGCCCCCTTTTTGCTAGCGGCCAAGGAGGCCCAGTACTTC	NA	18	TRBJ2-5	NA	TRBV12-1
CASSFARGGTGAGQYF	TGTGCCAGCAGCTTCGCCCGGGGAGGGACTGGGGCGGGCCAGTACTTC	TRBD2	16	TRBJ2-5	NA	TRBV7-9
CASSNSGLSSTEAFF	TGTGCCAGCAGTAACTCTGGACTGTCTAGCACTGAAGCTTTCTTT	NA	15	TRBJ1-1	NA	TRBV6-5
CASSLGTDDYEQYF	TGCGCCAGCAGCTTGGGGACAGACGACTACGAGCAGTACTTC	NA	14	TRBJ2-7	NA	TRBV5-1
CASSALREGNTEAFF	TGTGCCAGCAGCGCCCTTAGGGAGGGGAACACTGAAGCTTTCTTT	NA	15	TRBJ1-1	NA	TRBV9
CASTTPNEKLFF	TGTGCCAGCACCACCCCCAATGAAAAACTGTTTTTT	NA	12	TRBJ1-4	NA	TRBV6-5
CASSSPGQKYQETQYF	TGTGCCAGCAGCTCCCCGGGACAGAAATACCAAGAGACCCAGTACTTC	TRBD1	16	TRBJ2-5	NA	TRBV7-8
CASSLALWEVSTDTQYF	TGTGCCAGCAGCTTAGCGCTGTGGGAGGTTAGCACAGATACGCAGTATTTT	NA	17	TRBJ2-3	NA	TRBV7-8
CASSLETRRVAFF	TGTGCCAGCAGCTTGGAGACCCGGAGGGTAGCTTTCTTT	NA	13	TRBJ1-1	NA	TRBV5-8
CASGSPGGLETQYF	TGTGCTAGTGGTTCCCCAGGGGGGCTCGAGACCCAGTACTTC	NA	14	TRBJ2-5	NA	TRBV12-5
CASSRSPQIPHQIEAFF	TGTGCCAGCAGTCGGTCCCCTCAGATCCCGCACCAAATAGAAGCTTTCTTT	NA	17	TRBJ1-1	NA	TRBV2
CASSTRFYGTGVLDTQYF	TGTGCCAGTAGTACCCGATTTTACGGGACAGGGGTTTTGGATACGCAGTATTTT	TRBD1	18	TRBJ2-3	NA	TRBV19